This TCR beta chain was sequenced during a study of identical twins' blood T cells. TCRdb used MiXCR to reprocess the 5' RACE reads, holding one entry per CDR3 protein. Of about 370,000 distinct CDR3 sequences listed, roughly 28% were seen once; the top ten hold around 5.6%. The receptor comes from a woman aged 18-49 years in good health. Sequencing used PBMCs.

The CDR3: CSARGQGGLAKNIQYF. The CDR3 nucleotides are TGCAGTGCTAGGGGACAGGGAGGGCTAGCCAAAAACATTCAGTACTTC. The J gene is TRBJ2-4, the V gene TRBV20-1, with 9 bases that match TRBD1. The germline gives CDR1 DFQATT, CDR2 SNEGSKA (reference sequence). This CDR3 contains 16 residues. V gave up 3 bases and J gave up 0 bases; unmatched junction bases: 6.